A selection of T cell receptor beta chains follows, all from one sample in a study of cytomegalovirus exposure and HLA in healthy donors. Here immunoSEQ multiplex PCR was the method, and the copy in TCRdb shows in-frame clones only, minus some. The table includes roughly 120,000 clones, about 10% detected once. Material for sequencing was PBMCs. These receptors all come from a man younger than 40 in good health and CMV-seronegative. Both conserved end residues are part of each CDR3. The D gene is left open where the match is weak. Not all rows give a size; the values are once, few, many and, for expanded clones, a class.

d_gene,j_gene,abundance,v_gene,CDR3nt,CDR3aa
.,TRBJ2-5,.,TRBV28,TGTGCCAGCAGTTTAAACAGGGATAACCAAGAGACCCAGTACTTC,CASSLNRDNQETQYF
TRBD2,TRBJ2-1,few,TRBV5-1,TGCGCCAGCAGCACGGGACTAGCGGGAGGGCTTGGTGGCTACAATGAGCAGTTCTTC,CASSTGLAGGLGGYNEQFF
TRBD2,TRBJ2-5,.,TRBV2,TGTGCCAGCACCGGGACTAGCGCCAGAGAGACCCAGTACTTC,CASTGTSARETQYF
TRBD2,TRBJ2-7,few,TRBV4-1,TGCGCCAGCAGCCAACCTCTAGCGGGAGTTTACGAGCAGTACTTC,CASSQPLAGVYEQYF
TRBD2,TRBJ2-1,few,TRBV30,TGTGCCTGGAGTGTACGACTAGCGGGAGGCCTTGAGCAGTTCTTC,CAWSVRLAGGLEQFF
TRBD2,TRBJ2-5,.,TRBV5-1,TGCGCCAGCAGCACGGGACTAGCGGGGGGCCACCAAGAGACCCAGTACTTC,CASSTGLAGGHQETQYF
TRBD2,TRBJ2-5,few,TRBV27,TGTGCCAGCAGTTTATTGGGAGGGGAGACCCAGTACTTC,CASSLLGGETQYF
TRBD2,TRBJ2-7,few,TRBV28,TGTGCCAGCAGTTTACCTGGGGGGGTAGGCGAGCAGTACTTC,CASSLPGGVGEQYF
.,TRBJ2-7,.,TRBV10-3,TGTGCCATTAGCGTCAGTGGGGGAGGAGAGCAGTACTTC,CAISVSGGGEQYF
.,TRBJ1-1,.,TRBV19,TGTGCCAGTAGTACCAGGGGCCCCCAGCGGAACACTGAAGCTTTCTTT,CASSTRGPQRNTEAFF
.,TRBJ2-3,.,TRBV7-9,TGTGCCAGCAGCTTAGTGGCGGGGGCCGATACGCAGTATTTT,CASSLVAGADTQYF
TRBD1,TRBJ2-7,.,TRBV6-6,TGTGCCAGCAGCGACAGGGGTAAGGACGAGCAGTACTTC,CASSDRGKDEQYF
.,TRBJ2-7,.,TRBV9,TGTGCCAGCAGCGCAAGATCAAGGGGTTACGAGCAGTACTTC,CASSARSRGYEQYF
TRBD1,TRBJ2-7,once,TRBV10-3,TGTGCCATCAGTGGACAGGGCTACGAGCAGTACTTC,CAISGQGYEQYF
.,TRBJ2-7,few,TRBV11-2,TGTGCCAGCAGCTTAGAGGCCTCCTACGAGCAGTACTTC,CASSLEASYEQYF
.,TRBJ2-1,few,TRBV2,TGTGCCAGCAGGCATACAACGACCTACAATGAGCAGTTCTTC,CASRHTTTYNEQFF
TRBD1,TRBJ1-2,.,TRBV5-1,TGCGCCAGCAGCTTGGGGATGACAGGGAACTATGGCTACACCTTC,CASSLGMTGNYGYTF
.,TRBJ2-2,few,TRBV19,TGTGCCAGTAGTATAAATGGACACTCTACCGGGGAGCTGTTTTTT,CASSINGHSTGELFF
TRBD2,TRBJ2-3,.,TRBV4-3,TGCGCCAGCAGCCAAGAATCTAGCGGGATGAGAGATACGCAGTATTTT,CASSQESSGMRDTQYF
.,TRBJ2-1,.,TRBV4-2,TGTGCCAGCAGCCAAGCGGAGTGGGATGAGCAGTTCTTC,CASSQAEWDEQFF
TRBD1,TRBJ1-2,.,TRBV19,TGTGCCAGTAGTATGGACAGGGGTGATGGCTACACCTTC,CASSMDRGDGYTF
.,TRBJ2-1,few,TRBV19,TGTGCCAGTACCGGGACTTCCGATATTCTCTACAATGAGCAGTTCTTC,CASTGTSDILYNEQFF
TRBD1,TRBJ1-5,.,TRBV27,TGTGCCAGCAGAGAGGGGGCGGTTAGCAATCAGCCCCAGCATTTT,CASREGAVSNQPQHF
TRBD2,TRBJ2-2,few,TRBV5-5,TGTGCCAGCAGCGGGACTAGCGGGAGGAGTACCGGGGAGCTGTTTTTT,CASSGTSGRSTGELFF
.,TRBJ1-1,few,TRBV7-8,TGTGCCAGCAGCCCCAGGAACACTGAAGCTTTCTTT,CASSPRNTEAFF
.,TRBJ1-1,few,TRBV30,TGTGCCTGGAGGAAACAGGGGAACACTGAAGCTTTCTTT,CAWRKQGNTEAFF